Listed here are 20 T cell receptor beta chains from one sample, sequenced in a study of CD8 T cells in ankylosing spondylitis. Each CDR3 protein is one row after TCRdb ran MiXCR on the 5' RACE reads. The data show more than 150,000 distinct CDR3 sequences, 11% seen once. Source material: blood, either unsorted or a sorted T cell fraction (not recorded which). The receptor set was obtained from a male donor with ankylosing spondylitis or in good health (not recorded which).

With regard to this clonotype: A much larger clone sits a single nucleotide away, making a read error possible. The rearrangement uses TRBV7-8 and TRBJ2-1; maybe TRBD1 (5 bases). The CDR3 spans 14 residues. Germline V gives CDR1 SGHVS, CDR2 FQNEAQ. The CDR3 sequence: CASTERRPDNAQFF. CDR3 nucleotide sequence: TGTGCCAGTACGGAGAGGCGGCCGGACAATGCGCAGTTCTTC.

In this sample, this clonotype turned up a few times. V gene TRBV11-2 combines with J gene TRBJ2-1, with D hard to call. CDR3 length: 17 amino acids. The V gene's germline CDR1 is SGHAT and CDR2 FQNNGV. The V end was cut by 5 bases, the J end by 3 bases, with 20 bases between. This CDR3 is CASSPLLGTSVYNEQFF. Written as DNA, the CDR3 is TGTGCCAGCAGCCCGCTCCTTGGCACCTCGGTCTACAATGAGCAGTTCTTC.

This clonotype was detected ten times or more. The V and J genes are TRBV27 and TRBJ1-3; D is ambiguous. Germline V gene lookup returns CDR1 MNHEY and CDR2 SMNVEV (reference sequence). Trimming shortened V by 2 bases and J by 6 bases, and 5 bases separated the two germline ends. There are 12 residues in the CDR3. The CDR3: CASSLVENTIYF. CDR3 nucleotide sequence: TGTGCCAGCAGTTTAGTGGAAAACACCATATATTTT.

This rearrangement joins TRBV7-8 to TRBJ2-2, with no clear D. Trimming cost V 2 bases and J 1 base, with 11 bases left between them. CDR3 length: 16 amino acids. Germline assignment: CDR1 SGHVS and CDR2 FQNEAQ. The CDR3 DNA reads TGTGCCAGCAGCTTATTGGGTGGGATGAACACCGGGGAGCTGTTTTTT. Protein sequence: CASSLLGGMNTGELFF.

This clonotype was seen at least ten times. The rearrangement joins TRBV4-2 to TRBJ2-1, with 9 bases that match TRBD2. The CDR3 has 16 residues. The germline V gene has CDR1 LGHNA and CDR2 YNFKEQ. J gave up 7 bases and V 0 bases, and 7 bases lay outside the gene matches. The CDR3 protein is CASSQDGGSGGNEQFF. The CDR3 DNA is TGTGCCAGCAGCCAAGATGGAGGTAGCGGGGGAAATGAGCAGTTCTTC.

This clonotype was observed many times. The rearrangement uses TRBV9 and TRBJ2-2, with D tentatively TRBD2 (6 bases). The CDR3 is 14 residues long. V shed 4 bases and J shed 6 bases, with 13 bases lying between them. Per germline, CDR1 SGDLS and CDR2 YYNGEE. The CDR3 coding sequence is TGTGCCAGCAGCATTAGGGGAGGTCCCGGGGAGCTGTTTTTT. It codes for CASSIRGGPGELFF.

This chain connects TRBV27 to TRBJ2-1, with D perhaps TRBD1 or TRBD2 (5 bases each). Between the trimmed V and J ends, which lost 2 bases and 0 bases, there was a span of 14 bases. The CDR3 totals 17 residues. Germline CDR1 reads MNHEY; CDR2 reads SMNVEV (reference sequence). The CDR3 is CASSLLGTPGSYNEQFF. CDR3 DNA sequence: TGTGCCAGCAGTTTACTCGGGACCCCGGGCTCCTACAATGAGCAGTTCTTC.

This clonotype was observed many times. The rearrangement joins TRBV5-5 to TRBJ2-4, with D possibly being TRBD1 (6 bases). V was cut by 3 bases and J by 6 bases, with 25 bases left in between. The CDR3 consists of 18 residues. Germline loops: CDR1 SGHKS, CDR2 YYEKEE (reference sequence). The CDR3 sequence is CASSSTFLDSSEANIQYF. CDR3 nucleotides: TGTGCCAGCAGCTCAACCTTTTTGGACAGCTCCGAGGCAAACATTCAGTACTTC.

The DNA for the CDR3 is TGCGCCAGCAGCTTGGAGGGGGAGCACTATGGCTACACCTTC. Protein: CASSLEGEHYGYTF. J is TRBJ1-2 and V is TRBV5-1, with a possible D match to TRBD1 (6 bases). V lost 0 bases, J lost 3 bases, and 9 bases lay in between. Germline V gene sequence: CDR1 SGHRS, CDR2 YFSETQ. The CDR3 is 14 residues long.

This clonotype was observed a handful of times. The chain recombines TRBV3-1 with TRBJ1-1; D possibly corresponds to TRBD1 (6 bases). The CDR3 runs 16 residues. Germline CDR1 reads LGHDT; CDR2 reads YNNKEL (reference sequence). Trimming left V 0 bases short and J 1 base short, with 12 bases between. The CDR3 DNA follows: TGTGCCAGCAGCCAAGAAACGGGGGCCGAGAACACTGAAGCTTTCTTT. Translation gives CASSQETGAENTEAFF.

The chain combines TRBV7-2 with TRBJ2-5; 10 positions match TRBD2. This CDR3 spans 17 amino acids. Germline CDR1 reads SGHTA; CDR2 reads FQGNSA. The ends lost 1 base at V and 5 bases at J; junction bases unmatched: 10. The CDR3 bases are TGTGCCAGCAGCTTAGGAGTCCTAGCGGGGGCAAGGGAGACCCAGTACTTC. Amino acids: CASSLGVLAGARETQYF.

The rearrangement joins TRBV7-9 to TRBJ2-1; 9 bases match TRBD2. The CDR3 has 16 amino acids. J gave up 7 bases and V 0 bases, and 7 bases lay outside the gene matches. Germline CDR1 reads SEHNR; CDR2 reads FQNEAQ (reference sequence). The DNA for the CDR3 is TGTGCCAGCAGCTTAGCTCGCGGGAGGGCCGGGAATGAGCAGTTCTTC. Translated, it gives CASSLARGRAGNEQFF. Drawing the rest from reference TRBV7-9 and TRBJ2-1, the complete variable domain is DTGVSQNPRHKITKRGQNVTFRCDPISEHNRLYWYRQTLGQGPEFLTYFQNEAQLEKSRLLSDRFSAERPKGSFSTLEIQRTEQGDSAMYLCASSLARGRAGNEQFFGPGTRLTVL.

This clonotype has just a few counts. Here the CDR3 reads CSARILGRGYEQYF. The CDR3 DNA reads TGCAGTGCTAGGATCTTGGGCAGGGGCTACGAGCAGTACTTC. The chain combines TRBV20-1 with TRBJ2-7, with a weak D call TRBD1 (6 bases). Between the trimmed V and J ends, which lost 3 bases and 3 bases, there was a span of 15 bases. The CDR3 loop spans 14 amino acids. CDR1 is DFQATT and CDR2 is SNEGSKA in the germline V gene (reference sequence).

The chain links TRBV5-1 to TRBJ1-4; D might be TRBD1 (5 bases). The CDR3 is made up of 14 amino acids. Trimming took 5 bases from V and 8 from J, leaving 16 bases between them. The V gene's germline CDR1 is SGHRS and CDR2 YFSETQ. The CDR3 reads CASSIRGVGEKLFF. CDR3 nucleotides: TGCGCCAGCAGTATTCGAGGGGTAGGAGAAAAACTGTTTTTT.

This clonotype was counted at least ten times. The rearrangement joins TRBV12-3 or TRBV12-4 to TRBJ1-1, with D unclear. The CDR3 extends over 13 amino acids. V lost 4 bases, J lost 6 bases, and 12 bases lay in between. This chain's CDR3 is CASSYYSGSEAFF. CDR3 nucleotides: TGTGCCAGCAGTTACTATTCCGGATCTGAAGCTTTCTTT.

Turning to this clonotype: Relative to the germline gene, one junction end is altered; a read error may explain this. This sequence joins TRBV7-9 and TRBJ2-2; 10 nucleotides line up with TRBD2. Germline V gives CDR1 SEHNR, CDR2 FQNEAQ (reference sequence). The CDR3 is 16 residues long. This CDR3 is CASSLFSGRGTGELFF. The CDR3 coding sequence is TGTGCCAGCAGCTTATTCAGCGGGAGGGGTACCGGGGAGTTGTTTTTT.

This clonotype was recorded many times. CDR3 in amino acids: CASRKQGGFNQPQHF. CDR3 DNA sequence: TGTGCCAGCAGGAAACAGGGGGGATTTAATCAGCCCCAGCATTTT. The chain is built from TRBV28 and TRBJ1-5; TRBD1 aligns across 8 bases. The length of the CDR3 is 15 residues. V was clipped by 6 bases and J by 4 bases; unmatched bases: 8. Germline V CDR1 and CDR2: MDHEN, SYDVKM.

J is TRBJ2-7 and V is TRBV18, with D perhaps TRBD1 (5 bases). V gave up 6 bases and J gave up 6 bases, with 15 bases separating them. The CDR3 has 13 residues. The germline CDR1 and CDR2 sequences are KGHSH and LQKENI. CDR3 sequence: CASSSAQGIEQYF. The CDR3 DNA is TGTGCCAGCTCCTCAGCCCAGGGCATCGAGCAGTACTTC.

This clonotype was seen many times. The rearrangement uses TRBV20-1 and TRBJ2-7, with TRBD2 identical over 8 bases. CDR3 size: 14 residues. V shed 5 bases, J shed 0 bases, and the junction held 6 bases outside the gene matches. Germline CDR1 reads DFQATT; CDR2 reads SNEGSKA (reference sequence). The CDR3 protein is CSAPREGLSYEQYF. The CDR3 nucleotides read TGCAGTGCTCCCCGGGAGGGGCTCTCCTACGAGCAGTACTTC.

This chain connects TRBV10-2 to TRBJ1-4; a weak D match, TRBD1 (6 bases). Germline CDR1 reads WSHSY; CDR2 reads SAAADI. V was shortened by 0 bases and J by 8 bases, with 13 bases between the two germline ends. This CDR3 is built from 15 residues. The CDR3 DNA is TGCGCCAGCAGTGAGTCTTCGGGGGCTGACGAAAAACTGTTTTTT. Translation: CASSESSGADEKLFF.